A selection of T cell receptor beta chains follows, all from one sample in a study of PD-1 blockade in classical Hodgkin lymphoma. Using immunoSEQ multiplex PCR, the repertoire was profiled, and TCRdb retains in-frame clones only, with some absent. The repertoire holds about 75,000 clones, with more than 85% as singletons. Sequences were derived from peripheral blood mononuclear cells (PBMCs), sampled at baseline. These receptors came from a human donor with classical Hodgkin lymphoma. The CDR3 runs from the conserved cysteine through the conserved F or W. The D gene is left open where the match is weak. Some rows have no size entry. The others give once, few or many, or a class for an expanded clone.

CDR3 length	D gene	V gene	J gene	clone size	CDR3 protein	CDR3 DNA
13	NA	TRBV27	TRBJ2-1	NA	CASSSGTHNEQFF	TGTGCCAGCAGTTCAGGAACTCACAATGAGCAGTTCTTC
17	NA	TRBV7-9	TRBJ1-2	once	CASSLTGEGIHLYGYTF	TGTGCCAGCAGCTTAACCGGGGAGGGGATCCACCTCTATGGCTACACCTTC
16	TRBD2	TRBV5-6	TRBJ2-1	NA	CASSLVAGGSYNEQFF	TGTGCCAGCAGCTTGGTCGCGGGAGGATCCTACAATGAGCAGTTCTTC
15	TRBD1	TRBV7-2	TRBJ2-7	NA	CASSLGQGNSYEQYF	TGTGCCAGCAGCTTGGGACAGGGGAACTCCTACGAGCAGTACTTC
14	NA	TRBV19	TRBJ1-2	NA	CASSPDRFNYGYTF	TGTGCCAGTAGCCCGGACAGATTTAACTATGGCTACACCTTC
14	NA	TRBV4-2	TRBJ2-3	NA	CASSQDRGADTQYF	TGTGCCAGCAGCCAAGACAGGGGTGCAGATACGCAGTATTTT
15	TRBD1	TRBV30	TRBJ2-7	once	CAWRPSGQGRWEQYF	TGTGCCTGGAGGCCTTCCGGACAGGGTCGTTGGGAGCAGTACTTC
17	TRBD1	TRBV18	TRBJ1-4	NA	CASSRDSLNGANEKLFF	TGTGCCAGCTCACGGGACAGTCTCAACGGGGCTAATGAAAAACTGTTTTTT
15	TRBD2	TRBV9	TRBJ2-3	NA	CASSVAGTTTDTQYF	TGTGCCAGCAGCGTAGCCGGGACTACCACAGATACGCAGTATTTT
16	NA	TRBV7-6	TRBJ2-7	NA	CASSLGWSTETYEQYF	TGTGCCAGCAGCTTAGGTTGGTCGACAGAGACCTACGAGCAGTACTTC
15	NA	TRBV27	TRBJ2-3	NA	CASSLGVVRTDTQYF	TGTGCCAGCAGTTTAGGAGTGGTCCGCACAGATACGCAGTATTTT
14	NA	TRBV6-5	TRBJ2-7	NA	CASGLVQGGYEQYF	TGTGCCAGCGGGCTAGTCCAGGGCGGCTACGAGCAGTACTTC
13	NA	TRBV5-8	TRBJ2-7	NA	CASSSRGAYEQYF	TGTGCCAGCAGCTCCAGGGGGGCCTACGAGCAGTACTTC
13	NA	TRBV27	TRBJ2-1	once	CASSLSTYNEQFF	TGTGCCAGCAGTTTGTCCACCTACAATGAGCAGTTCTTC
15	TRBD2	TRBV28	TRBJ2-6	NA	CASSRGGSGANVLTF	TGTGCCAGCAGTCGCGGGGGGTCCGGGGCCAACGTCCTGACTTTC
14	NA	TRBV29-1	TRBJ1-2	NA	CSVVVTGGNYGYTF	TGCAGCGTTGTGGTGACAGGTGGCAACTATGGCTACACCTTC
15	NA	TRBV7-3	TRBJ2-1	NA	CASSLNGRGSNEQFF	TGTGCCAGCAGCTTAAACGGACGCGGTTCAAATGAGCAGTTCTTC
15	NA	TRBV5-1	TRBJ2-5	NA	CASSSKASSQETQYF	TGCGCCAGCAGTAGTAAGGCTAGCTCCCAAGAGACCCAGTACTTC
14	NA	TRBV6-5	TRBJ1-4	NA	CATSAQGGSEKLFF	TGTGCCACTTCCGCACAGGGTGGGAGCGAAAAACTGTTTTTT
14	TRBD2	TRBV28	TRBJ2-3	NA	CASSLGTSVDTQYF	TGTGCCAGCAGTTTGGGGACTAGCGTAGATACGCAGTATTTT
17	TRBD2	TRBV29-1	TRBJ2-7	NA	CSVGGTSDRLTEVEQYF	TGCAGCGTTGGAGGGACTAGCGACCGCCTCACGGAGGTCGAGCAGTACTTC
15	TRBD1	TRBV6-6	TRBJ1-3	NA	CASSPDGQAGNTIYF	TGTGCCAGCAGCCCGGACGGACAGGCTGGAAACACCATATATTTT
10	NA	TRBV7-9	TRBJ2-1	once	CASSFSEQFF	TGTGCCAGCAGCTTCAGTGAGCAGTTCTTC
16	NA	TRBV6-1	TRBJ1-1	once	CASSEGFYLLNTEAFF	TGTGCCAGCAGTGAAGGGTTTTACTTGTTGAACACTGAAGCTTTCTTT
17	TRBD2	TRBV30	TRBJ2-7	NA	CAWSGLGVAGGTYEQYF	TGTGCCTGGAGTGGACTTGGGGTAGCGGGGGGGACCTACGAGCAGTACTTC
13	NA	TRBV5-1	TRBJ2-5	NA	CASSLKLVETQYF	TGCGCCAGCAGCTTAAAGTTAGTAGAGACCCAGTACTTC
15	NA	TRBV5-1	TRBJ2-3	NA	CASSLERRDTDTQYF	TGCGCCAGCAGCTTGGAAAGGAGAGACACAGATACGCAGTATTTT
15	TRBD1	TRBV9	TRBJ2-7	few	CASSAGTGNSYEQYF	TGTGCCAGCAGCGCTGGGACAGGGAACTCCTACGAGCAGTACTTC
12	NA	TRBV11-1	TRBJ1-1	NA	CASRTFDTEAFF	TGTGCCAGCCGAACGTTTGACACTGAAGCTTTCTTT
14	TRBD2	TRBV19	TRBJ2-1	NA	CASTPGLPYNEQFF	TGTGCCAGTACTCCGGGACTACCGTACAATGAGCAGTTCTTC
18	NA	TRBV19	TRBJ2-3	NA	CASRIASGNDFSTDTQYF	TGTGCCAGTAGGATCGCGTCCGGCAATGATTTTAGCACAGATACGCAGTATTTT
15	NA	TRBV15	TRBJ2-7	NA	CATSRGGAQRYEQYF	TGTGCCACCAGCAGAGGGGGGGCCCAGCGATACGAGCAGTACTTC
15	TRBD2	TRBV5-1	TRBJ2-7	NA	CASSLAGDLAHEQYF	TGCGCCAGCAGTCTAGCGGGGGATCTCGCCCACGAGCAGTACTTC
15	NA	TRBV2	TRBJ1-6	NA	CASSSGAIDNSPLHF	TGTGCCAGCAGTTCGGGGGCGATAGATAATTCACCCCTCCACTTT
15	NA	TRBV21-1	TRBJ1-3	NA	CASSALKFLGNTIYF	TGTGCCAGCAGCGCCTTAAAATTTCTTGGAAACACCATATATTTT
15	NA	TRBV12-5	TRBJ2-5	NA	CASGLDPGGGKAQYF	TGTGCTAGTGGTTTGGACCCCGGAGGGGGCAAGGCCCAGTACTTC
13	NA	TRBV4-1	TRBJ1-1	NA	CASSYGVNTEAFF	TGCGCCAGCAGCTATGGGGTTAACACTGAAGCTTTCTTT
16	TRBD1	TRBV7-6	TRBJ2-5	NA	CASSVTGIERRETQYF	TGTGCCAGCAGCGTGACAGGGATCGAACGGCGAGAGACCCAGTACTTC
16	TRBD2	TRBV28	TRBJ2-7	NA	CASSLWGLAGAYEQYF	TGTGCCAGCAGTTTATGGGGGCTAGCGGGAGCCTACGAGCAGTACTTC
17	NA	TRBV11-2	TRBJ2-4	NA	CASSPIGGREAKNIQYF	TGTGCCAGCAGCCCTATTGGGGGCAGGGAAGCCAAAAACATTCAGTACTTC
15	NA	TRBV19	TRBJ1-2	NA	CASSPGRDYRDGYTF	TGTGCCAGTAGCCCCGGCAGGGACTATAGGGATGGCTACACCTTC
16	NA	TRBV19	TRBJ2-5	NA	CASSIDGRLLRGTQYF	TGTGCCAGTAGTATAGACGGTCGACTTCTCCGGGGGACCCAGTACTTC
16	TRBD1	TRBV27	TRBJ2-5	NA	CASSYLTGGSGETQYF	TGTGCCAGCAGTTATCTGACAGGGGGGAGCGGGGAGACCCAGTACTTC
11	NA	TRBV6-5	TRBJ1-4	NA	CASSENEKLFF	TGTGCCAGCAGTGAAAATGAAAAACTGTTTTTT
14	NA	TRBV6-5	TRBJ1-5	NA	CASSYSLGSGPQHF	TGTGCCAGCAGTTACTCTTTGGGTAGTGGGCCCCAGCATTTT
13	NA	TRBV7-2	TRBJ1-2	NA	CASSDTAHYGYTF	TGTGCCAGCAGCGACACGGCCCACTATGGCTACACCTTC
15	NA	TRBV6-1	TRBJ1-5	NA	CASSEQGNSNQPQHF	TGTGCCAGCAGTGAACAAGGAAATAGCAATCAGCCCCAGCATTTT
15	NA	TRBV27	TRBJ2-3	NA	CASRVTRVGTDTQYF	TGTGCCAGCAGGGTGACGCGGGTCGGCACAGATACGCAGTATTTT
14	TRBD2	TRBV4-3	TRBJ2-1	NA	CASSQGLASDEQFF	TGCGCCAGCAGCCAAGGACTAGCGTCCGATGAGCAGTTCTTC
15	TRBD1	TRBV7-9	TRBJ2-7	NA	CASSLGADRVPEQYF	TGTGCCAGCAGCTTAGGGGCGGACAGGGTTCCCGAGCAGTACTTC
11	NA	TRBV2	TRBJ2-3	NA	CASSEEVIGDF	TGTGCCAGCAGTGAAGAAGTAATTGGTGATTTT
16	NA	TRBV27	TRBJ2-5	NA	CASSFRATGFQETQYF	TGTGCCAGCAGTTTTAGGGCGACAGGTTTCCAAGAGACCCAGTACTTC